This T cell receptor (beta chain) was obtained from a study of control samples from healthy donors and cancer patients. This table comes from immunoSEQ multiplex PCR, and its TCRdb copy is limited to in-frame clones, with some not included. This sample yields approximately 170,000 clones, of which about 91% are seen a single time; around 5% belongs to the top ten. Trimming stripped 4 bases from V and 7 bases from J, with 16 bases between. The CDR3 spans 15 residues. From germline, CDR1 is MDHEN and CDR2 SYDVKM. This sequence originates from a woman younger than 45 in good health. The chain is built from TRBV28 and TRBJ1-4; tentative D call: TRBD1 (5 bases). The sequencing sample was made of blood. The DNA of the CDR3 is TGTGCCAGCAGTTCCTCGGGGACTCACGGTGAAAAACTGTTTTTT. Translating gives CASSSSGTHGEKLFF.